The 2 T cell receptor beta chains listed next were all sequenced from one sample in a study of cytomegalovirus exposure and HLA in healthy donors. The PCR ran on 60 Vbeta and 13 Jbeta primers. Sequencing used immunoSEQ multiplex PCR; TCRdb keeps in-frame clones, though not all of them. The table has around 230,000 clones, 82% seen once. The sample consisted of PBMCs. The receptors come from a man in his forties in good health and CMV-seropositive.

The rearrangement joins TRBV2 to TRBJ2-4, with a possible D match to TRBD2 (6 bases). Germline V CDR1 and CDR2: SNHLY, FYNNEI. The CDR3 extends over 15 amino acids. V gave up 6 bases and J gave up 0 bases, with 12 bases separating them. The CDR3 DNA reads as TGTGCCAGCAGGCTGGACTATTCAGCCAAAAACATTCAGTACTTC. It specifies CASRLDYSAKNIQYF.

The table lists this clone with a few counts. The chain combines TRBV28 with TRBJ1-1; TRBD1 aligns across 7 bases. The ends lost 11 bases at V and 4 bases at J; junction bases unmatched: 13. The germline V gene has CDR1 MDHEN and CDR2 SYDVKM. This CDR3 spans 14 amino acids. The CDR3 region has the DNA TGTGCCGGAAAGGACAGGACGAGCGGCACTGAAGCTTTCTTT. Protein: CAGKDRTSGTEAFF.